This is a list of T cell receptor beta chains from one sample in a study of cytomegalovirus exposure and HLA in healthy donors. The repertoire was sequenced with immunoSEQ multiplex PCR; TCRdb's copy has only in-frame clones and lacks some. The sample has 100,000 to 150,000 clones. The sequenced sample consisted of PBMCs. The receptors were sampled from a man between 18 and 29 years old in good health and CMV-seronegative. Both conserved end residues are trimmed from each CDR3. Fields, in order: D gene, J gene, V gene, CDR3 protein. D genes are given only for firm matches.

NA	TRBJ1-2	TRBV19	ASSMFRVPEGYT
NA	TRBJ1-2	TRBV10-3	ALGTGSDDYGYT
NA	TRBJ2-7	TRBV19	ASSIPTAGAPYEQY
NA	TRBJ1-5	TRBV15	ATSRAALPGQPQH
TRBD1	TRBJ1-4	TRBV9	ASSAGKTGADEKLF
TRBD1	TRBJ1-1	TRBV7-2	ASTWTGGTEAF
TRBD2	TRBJ2-1	TRBV25-1	ASSDPEAGGSSYNEQF
NA	TRBJ1-5	TRBV19	ASRYSSNQPQH
NA	TRBJ2-7	TRBV6-6	ASSYSKGLYEQY
NA	TRBJ1-4	TRBV6-5	ASSTGGGWGEKLF
NA	TRBJ2-5	TRBV30	AWSVRQGVGGETQY
NA	TRBJ2-2	TRBV7-3	ASSFQGLGELF
TRBD1	TRBJ1-4	TRBV19	ASSNDRDSRAEKLF
TRBD1	TRBJ1-1	TRBV28	ASSRTGANEAF
NA	TRBJ2-5	TRBV7-9	ASSREDSQETQY
TRBD1	TRBJ2-7	TRBV14	ASSLGQGFTYEQY
NA	TRBJ2-5	TRBV25-1	ASSDIVSQETQY
NA	TRBJ1-1	TRBV6-5	ASSKQGSTEAF
TRBD2	TRBJ2-2	TRBV7-6	ASSRGTSGANGELF
NA	TRBJ1-3	TRBV5-6	ASSPGGRGNTIY
NA	TRBJ2-7	TRBV11-3	ASSLDRDEQY
NA	TRBJ1-1	TRBV27	ASSSRVHTEAF
NA	TRBJ1-6	TRBV7-2	ASSSGQRPSPLH
TRBD1	TRBJ1-1	TRBV7-2	ASSFGQGGSGTEAF
NA	TRBJ2-5	TRBV10-2	ASRAQQGRGDRETQY
NA	TRBJ2-1	TRBV19	ASGVRGIGREF
NA	TRBJ2-7	TRBV6-5	ASSYQMGGEQY
TRBD1	TRBJ1-4	TRBV10-3	AIRSGQGAGTNEKLF
NA	TRBJ2-7	TRBV9	ASSPQGAAGYEQY
NA	TRBJ2-7	TRBV14	ASRSFGGQQY
TRBD2	TRBJ2-3	TRBV9	ASSVLLAGVTDTQY
TRBD1	TRBJ1-5	TRBV6-5	ASSPTGGGNQPQH
TRBD2	TRBJ2-5	TRBV30	AWSVRDYSVKTQY
NA	TRBJ1-1	TRBV15	ATSRVVLSGAF
NA	TRBJ1-5	TRBV6-6	ASSSHMQGNQPQH
TRBD2	TRBJ2-5	TRBV7-6	ASSGASSGRGETQY
NA	TRBJ1-5	TRBV19	ASSIPRRGPSNQPQH
NA	TRBJ1-5	TRBV7-9	ASRTSESNQPQH
NA	TRBJ2-7	TRBV7-2	ASSSYRGGPYEQY
NA	TRBJ2-7	TRBV6-5	ASSPGGSMREQY
NA	TRBJ2-5	TRBV2	ASSETGNQETQY
NA	TRBJ2-7	TRBV11-2	ASSPIQGASYEQY
TRBD1	TRBJ1-1	TRBV5-6	ASSLGYRGINTEAF
NA	TRBJ2-7	TRBV28	ASSLTAYEQY
TRBD2	TRBJ2-5	TRBV15	ATSIGTSGRAVVQETQY
NA	TRBJ2-3	TRBV28	ASREAVLSTDTQY
TRBD2	TRBJ2-2	TRBV7-9	ASVGAGVSGELF
NA	TRBJ2-5	TRBV10-3	AIRGPDSQETQY
TRBD1	TRBJ2-2	TRBV4-3	ASSHSGGSTGELF